This passage covers 14 T cell receptor beta chains from one sample sequenced in a study of blood T cell repertoires in COVID-19. The assay was immunoSEQ multiplex PCR, and TCRdb's table has in-frame clones only and misses some. The sample carries approximately 200,000 clones, about 87% recorded once. The sequenced sample consisted of PBMCs or T cells enriched from blood (not recorded which). The receptors stem from a woman younger than 45 who had been exposed to COVID-19.

The chain links TRBV5-4 to TRBJ2-1; TRBD2 matches 12 bases. The CDR3 consists of 16 residues. Germline V gene lookup returns CDR1 SGHNT and CDR2 YYREEE (reference sequence). V shed 4 bases, J shed 12 bases, and the junction held 14 bases outside the gene matches. CDR3 protein: CASSTGTSGLPRVQFF. Written as DNA, the CDR3 is TGTGCCAGCAGCACGGGGACTAGCGGGCTGCCTAGGGTGCAGTTCTTC.

The chain couples TRBV27 to TRBJ2-1, with a possible D match to TRBD2 (5 bases). The CDR3 consists of 14 residues. Germline CDR1 is MNHEY and CDR2 is SMNVEV (reference sequence). The ends were cut back, 8 bases at V and 1 base at J, with 12 bases in the middle. The CDR3 region has the DNA TGTGCCAGCGCCGCGGGTCTTTCCTACAATGAGCAGTTCTTC. Translation: CASAAGLSYNEQFF.

Only a few counts were recorded for this clone. The V gene is TRBV18, the J gene TRBJ1-1; a possible D gene is TRBD1 (5 bases). V was trimmed by 0 bases and J by 1 base, leaving 9 bases between them. Per the germline V gene, CDR1 is KGHSH and CDR2 is LQKENI. This CDR3 comprises 15 residues. The CDR3 DNA follows: TGTGCCAGCTCACCACCGTATGGACAGAACACTGAAGCTTTCTTT. It is translated as CASSPPYGQNTEAFF.

This rearrangement joins TRBV9 to TRBJ2-7; 9 positions match TRBD2. J lost 0 bases, V lost 3 bases, and 4 bases had no gene match. The CDR3 loop spans 15 amino acids. Germline CDR1 SGDLS, CDR2 YYNGEE. CDR3 region: CASSATSGPSYEQYF. The CDR3 bases are TGTGCCAGCAGCGCCACTAGCGGGCCCTCCTACGAGCAGTACTTC.

The chain uses TRBV10-3 and TRBJ1-5, with D possibly being TRBD1 (6 bases). V gave up 6 bases and J gave up 4 bases, with 16 bases separating them. CDR1 and CDR2 (germline): ENHRY, SYGVKD. The CDR3 extends over 15 amino acids. DNA for the CDR3: TGTGCCATCAGCCAACAGGGCATCGGGAATCAGCCCCAGCATTTT. Its translation: CAISQQGIGNQPQHF.

The chain recombines TRBV7-9 with TRBJ1-2; D is ambiguous. The germline gives CDR1 SEHNR, CDR2 FQNEAQ (reference sequence). CDR3 size: 14 residues. V was clipped by 2 bases and J by 6 bases, with 13 bases between them. DNA of the CDR3: TGTGCCAGCAGCTTATCCGGGTATGGAGATGGCTACACCTTC. Translated: CASSLSGYGDGYTF.

The chain carries TRBV30 and TRBJ1-2; a possible D gene is TRBD1 (6 bases). Trimming stripped 2 bases from V and 7 bases from J, with 17 bases between. The CDR3 covers 14 residues. Looked up from germline, CDR1 is GTSNPN and CDR2 is SVGIG (reference sequence). The CDR3 loop reads CAWSPDRMVGGYTF. Written as DNA, the CDR3 is TGTGCCTGGAGTCCGGACAGAATGGTGGGTGGCTACACCTTC.

Worth noting for this clone: Sequence at one end of the junction differs from germline and may be a read error. The chain has TRBV6-1 and TRBJ1-1; 8 nucleotides line up with TRBD1. CDR3 length: 16 amino acids. Per the germline V gene, CDR1 is MNHNS and CDR2 is SASEGT. This chain's CDR3 is CASREGTGLSNTEAFF. CDR3 nucleotides: TGTGCCAGCAGAGAAGGGACAGGACTTTCCAACACTGAAGCTTTCTTT.

This sequence joins TRBV4-2 and TRBJ2-5; TRBD1 aligns across 7 bases. CDR1 and CDR2 from the germline V gene are LGHNA and YNFKEQ. This CDR3 comprises 13 residues. With V trimmed by 5 bases and J by 7 bases, 7 bases remained unmatched. CDR3: CASSETGWGTQYF. The CDR3 DNA sequence: TGTGCCAGCAGCGAGACAGGGTGGGGGACCCAGTACTTC.

The rearrangement links TRBV10-1 to TRBJ1-5, with 7 bases lining up with TRBD1. Germline loops: CDR1 WNHNN, CDR2 SYGVQD (reference sequence). This CDR3 has 19 residues. The V and J ends lost 6 bases and 2 bases, in that order; junction bases with no gene match: 19. This CDR3 is CASSDRQGFNPPGNQPQHF. In nucleotides, the CDR3 is TGCGCCAGCAGCGACCGACAGGGATTTAATCCTCCCGGCAATCAGCCCCAGCATTTT.

This sequence joins TRBV2 and TRBJ2-7, with D possibly being TRBD2 (5 bases). This CDR3 is built from 16 residues. The germline V and J ends were trimmed by 1 base and 2 bases, with 15 bases remaining between them. Germline CDR1 reads SNHLY; CDR2 reads FYNNEI. This CDR3 reads CASSEGGLLITYEQYF. DNA of the CDR3: TGTGCCAGCAGTGAAGGAGGACTTTTAATCACCTACGAGCAGTACTTC.

The gene calls are TRBV5-1 and TRBJ2-3; maybe TRBD1 (5 bases). Per germline, CDR1 SGHRS and CDR2 YFSETQ. The V end was cut by 0 bases, the J end by 0 bases, with 8 bases between. CDR3 length equals 15 residues. The CDR3 spells CASSLADRSTDTQYF. DNA for the CDR3: TGCGCCAGCAGCTTGGCCGACAGAAGCACAGATACGCAGTATTTT. The full variable domain, in which reference TRBV5-1 and TRBJ2-3 provide the parts outside the CDR3, is KAGVTQTPRYLIKTRGQQVTLSCSPISGHRSVSWYQQTPGQGLQFLFEYFSETQRNKGNFPGRFSGRQFSNSRSEMNVSTLELGDSALYLCASSLADRSTDTQYFGPGTRLTVL.

This clone was recorded a few times. CDR3 loop: CSVRYGVNSPLHF. The CDR3 nucleotides are TGCAGCGTTCGATACGGAGTAAATTCACCCCTCCACTTT. The chain carries TRBV29-1 and TRBJ1-6; D ambiguous. Germline V CDR1 and CDR2: SQVTM, ANQGSEA. Trimming removed 5 bases at V and 7 bases at J, with 12 bases between. The CDR3 consists of 13 residues.

V and J are TRBV15 and TRBJ2-3; 7 bases line up with TRBD1. With 5 bases clipped from V and 3 bases from J, the junction kept 5 bases outside the gene matches. There are 14 residues in the CDR3. Germline assignment: CDR1 LNHNV and CDR2 YYDKDF (reference sequence). CDR3 sequence: CATSPGQTTDTQYF. The CDR3 coding sequence is TGTGCCACCAGCCCGGGACAGACGACAGATACGCAGTATTTT.